This entry describes one T cell receptor beta chain. Methods used by the authors: Reference gene primer amplification yielded estimated nucleated cell counts. Some clones are missing from TCRdb's copy, which holds only in-frame ones; the method was immunoSEQ multiplex PCR. D and trimming were read from the DNA, whereas the V and J calls and clone size are those reported in that table. Of about 250,000 clones in the sample, around four fifths are singletons; the top ten hold approximately 6.3%. The data derive from a study of blood T cell repertoires in COVID-19. Study summary: The study drew acute and convalescent COVID-19 samples from the United States, Italy and Spain. Nucleic acid was either cDNA or gDNA, and it came from T cells, B-cell-depleted T cells, or PBMCs.

Trimming stripped 2 bases from V and 3 bases from J, with 20 bases between. Germline-derived CDR1 and CDR2 are SGHNT and YENEEA. The CDR3 is 19 amino acids. J is TRBJ1-6 and V is TRBV11-3; a weak D match, TRBD1 (5 bases). The origin of this receptor is an older woman with active or convalescent COVID-19. The source material was peripheral blood. The CDR3 spells CASSLLERAWGLYNSPLHF. DNA for the CDR3: TGTGCCAGCAGCTTACTAGAGCGGGCGTGGGGACTCTATAATTCACCCCTCCACTTT.